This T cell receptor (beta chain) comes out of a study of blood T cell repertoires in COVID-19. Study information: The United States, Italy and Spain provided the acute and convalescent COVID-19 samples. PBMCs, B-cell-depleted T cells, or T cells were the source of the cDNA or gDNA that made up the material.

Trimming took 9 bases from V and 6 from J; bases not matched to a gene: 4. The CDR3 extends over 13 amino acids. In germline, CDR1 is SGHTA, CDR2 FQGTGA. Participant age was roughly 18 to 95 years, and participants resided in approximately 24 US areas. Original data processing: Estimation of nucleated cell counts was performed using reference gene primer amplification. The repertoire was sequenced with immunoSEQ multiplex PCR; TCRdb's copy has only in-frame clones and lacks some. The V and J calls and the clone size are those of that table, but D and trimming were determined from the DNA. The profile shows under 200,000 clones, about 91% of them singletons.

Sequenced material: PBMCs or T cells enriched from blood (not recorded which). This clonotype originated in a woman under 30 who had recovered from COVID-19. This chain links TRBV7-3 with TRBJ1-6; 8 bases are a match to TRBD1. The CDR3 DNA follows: TGTGCCAGTTCAACAGGGGGTAATTCACCCCTCCACTTT. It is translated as CASSTGGNSPLHF.